Following are 8 T cell receptor beta chains from one sample sequenced in a study of cytomegalovirus exposure and HLA in healthy donors. The PCR contained 60 Vbeta and 13 Jbeta primers. The assay was immunoSEQ multiplex PCR, and TCRdb's table has in-frame clones only and misses some. The sample yields about 180,000 clones, roughly 83% seen once. The source material was PBMCs. The source is a boy aged 2 to 10 in good health and CMV-seronegative.

The DNA of the CDR3 is TGTGCCAGTTATGGTCGAGGGTCCTACGAGCAGTACTTC. This codes for CASYGRGSYEQYF. This chain joins TRBV28 and TRBJ2-7; possibly TRBD2 for D (5 bases). The CDR3 is made up of 13 amino acids. Germline V gene data show CDR1 as MDHEN and CDR2 as SYDVKM. The V and J ends lost 9 bases and 1 base respectively, with 13 bases between them.

This clone came up a few times. This chain's CDR3 is CASSGSGLSTDTQYF. The CDR3 DNA reads TGTGCCAGCAGCGGGTCTGGACTAAGCACAGATACGCAGTATTTT. The chain combines TRBV9 with TRBJ2-3; perhaps TRBD2 as D (6 bases). The CDR3 extends over 15 amino acids. Germline CDR1 and CDR2: SGDLS and YYNGEE. V was clipped by 3 bases and J by 0 bases, with 11 bases between them.

The gene calls are TRBV6-1 and TRBJ1-1; 8 bases are shared with TRBD1. Germline CDR1 MNHNS, CDR2 SASEGT. The CDR3 totals 15 residues. Trimming took 3 bases from V and 4 from J; bases not matched to a gene: 7. CDR3 loop: CASSEVQGAGTEAFF. CDR3 in DNA: TGTGCCAGCAGTGAGGTTCAGGGGGCAGGCACTGAAGCTTTCTTT.

The chain links TRBV11-3 to TRBJ1-4; TRBD1 might be the D (5 bases). Trimming removed 5 bases from V and 6 bases from J, with 16 bases in between. Germline loops: CDR1 SGHNT, CDR2 YENEEA. The CDR3 loop spans 15 amino acids. In DNA form, the CDR3 reads TGTGCCAGCAGCCCGGTAGAAGGGGCATATGAAAAACTGTTTTTT. It codes for CASSPVEGAYEKLFF.

The chain links TRBV9 to TRBJ1-3; no clear D. Germline V CDR1 and CDR2: SGDLS, YYNGEE. V lost 4 bases, J lost 4 bases, and 9 bases lay in between. CDR3 size: 13 residues. The chain's CDR3 is CASSPLAGNTIYF. The CDR3, as DNA: TGTGCCAGCAGCCCGTTAGCGGGAAACACCATATATTTT.

The chain links TRBV15 to TRBJ1-4; a weak D match, TRBD1 (5 bases). The germline CDR1 and CDR2 sequences are LNHNV and YYDKDF (reference sequence). V was pared by 3 bases and J by 8 bases, with 16 bases between. This CDR3 has 15 residues. The CDR3 is CATSRSRGLSEKLFF. CDR3 DNA sequence: TGTGCCACCAGCAGGAGCCGGGGGTTAAGCGAAAAACTGTTTTTT. The full variable domain, its missing parts supplied by reference TRBV15 and TRBJ1-4, is DAMVIQNPRYQVTQFGKPVTLSCSQTLNHNVMYWYQQKSSQAPKLLFHYYDKDFNNEADTPDNFQSRRPNTSFCFLDIRSPGLGDTAMYLCATSRSRGLSEKLFFGSGTQLSVL.

The gene calls are TRBV7-9 and TRBJ2-6; 10 bases agree with TRBD2. This CDR3 is built from 17 residues. Germline-derived CDR1 and CDR2 are SEHNR and FQNEAQ (reference sequence). V lost 8 bases to trimming and J lost 2 bases; unmatched junction nucleotides: 9. CDR3 residues: CASGRASGGTGANVLTF. The CDR3 coding sequence is TGTGCCAGCGGTAGGGCTAGCGGGGGCACTGGGGCCAACGTCCTGACTTTC.

J is TRBJ1-2 and V is TRBV29-1; D gene uncertain. The CDR3 length is 11 residues. Per germline, CDR1 SQVTM and CDR2 ANQGSEA. V was trimmed by 2 bases and J by 10 bases, leaving 11 bases between them. The CDR3 spells CSVENGADYTF. The CDR3 DNA reads as TGCAGCGTTGAAAATGGAGCAGACTACACCTTC.